What follows are 9 T cell receptor beta chains derived from one specimen sequenced in a study of T cell changes during pregnancy in multiple sclerosis. The table came from immunoSEQ multiplex PCR; TCRdb's copy has only in-frame clones and leaves some out. The sample has some 80,000 clones; 70% to 90% are singletons. The input for sequencing was peripheral blood, taken in the first trimester of pregnancy. These receptors were taken from a female donor in good health, enrolled as a control in a pregnancy study.

The count of this clone is one. This sequence joins TRBV19 and TRBJ2-1; tentatively, D is TRBD2 (7 bases). This CDR3 has 16 amino acids. V dropped 3 bases and J dropped 4 bases, with 16 bases sitting between them. Per germline, CDR1 LNHDA and CDR2 SQIVND (reference sequence). The CDR3 loop reads CASSIFGGRSYNEQFF. Here the CDR3 DNA reads TGTGCCAGTAGTATCTTCGGGGGGCGGAGTTACAATGAGCAGTTCTTC.

This sequence joins TRBV10-3 and TRBJ2-3, with 8 bases lining up with TRBD2. Germline CDR1 is ENHRY and CDR2 is SYGVKD. The length of the CDR3 is 16 residues. The trim removed 6 bases at V and 2 bases at J, leaving 10 bases unmatched. The CDR3 loop is CAISLSGGVDTDTQYF. For the CDR3, the DNA is TGTGCCATCAGCCTCTCGGGGGGGGTCGACACAGATACGCAGTATTTT.

The chain joins TRBV7-9 to TRBJ1-5; the D is unclear. Deletions cut 4 bases from V and 0 bases from J, with 7 bases between. This CDR3 is built from 14 residues. Germline loops: CDR1 SEHNR, CDR2 FQNEAQ (reference sequence). The DNA of the CDR3 is TGTGCCAGCAGCTCAATCATTAGCAATCAGCCCCAGCATTTT. Amino acid sequence: CASSSIISNQPQHF.

The chain is built from TRBV5-1 and TRBJ1-5; D perhaps matches TRBD1 (5 bases). V lost 1 base, J lost 4 bases, and 9 bases lay in between. The V gene's germline CDR1 is SGHRS and CDR2 YFSETQ. The CDR3 covers 14 residues. The CDR3: CASSLSGLNQPQHF. The CDR3, as DNA: TGCGCCAGCAGCTTGTCAGGGCTTAATCAGCCCCAGCATTTT. Full variable domain (rest looked up from reference TRBV5-1 and TRBJ1-5): KAGVTQTPRYLIKTRGQQVTLSCSPISGHRSVSWYQQTPGQGLQFLFEYFSETQRNKGNFPGRFSGRQFSNSRSEMNVSTLELGDSALYLCASSLSGLNQPQHFGDGTRLSIL.

This chain uses TRBV5-1 with TRBJ2-7; 9 nucleotides line up with TRBD1. CDR1 is SGHRS and CDR2 is YFSETQ in the germline V gene. V was pared by 7 bases and J by 3 bases, with 5 bases of the junction left unmatched. This CDR3 is built from 13 residues. CDR3 nucleotide sequence: TGCGCCAGCGGAACAGGGGGCCTCTACGAGCAGTACTTC. This sequence encodes CASGTGGLYEQYF.

The count of this clone is one. The genes are TRBV19 and TRBJ2-5; tentatively, D is TRBD2 (5 bases). The CDR3 runs to 14 residues. Germline V gene sequence: CDR1 LNHDA, CDR2 SQIVND (reference sequence). The V end lost 5 bases, the J end lost 0 bases, and 10 bases lay between the germline ends. The CDR3 region is CASSQQRYQETQYF. Here the CDR3 DNA reads TGTGCCAGTAGTCAACAGCGGTACCAAGAGACCCAGTACTTC.

This clone appeared a few times. A read error may account for a junction end that differs from germline. The chain links TRBV5-5 to TRBJ2-2, with 8 nucleotides matching TRBD1. The CDR3 sequence is 15 residues long. Per the germline V gene, CDR1 is SGHKS and CDR2 is YYEKEE (reference sequence). CDR3 coding DNA: TGCGACAAAGCGGCCCCGGGACAGGCCACCGGGGAGCTGTTTTTT. It codes for CDKAAPGQATGELFF. Full variable domain (remainder filled in from reference TRBV5-5 and TRBJ2-2): DAGVTQSPTHLIKTRGQQVTLRCSPISGHKSVSWYQQVLGQGPQFIFQYYEKEERGRGNFPDRFSARQFPNYSSELNVNALLLGDSALYLCDKAAPGQATGELFFGEGSRLTVL.

The chain combines TRBV5-6 with TRBJ1-6, with D possibly TRBD1 on 6 matching bases. The V gene's germline CDR1 is SGHDT and CDR2 YYEEEE. The CDR3 contains 14 residues. V lost 2 bases to trimming and J lost 7 bases, with 10 bases between them. The CDR3 DNA is TGTGCCAGCAGCTTTCGAAGGGGGAATTCACCCCTCCACTTT. Encoded protein: CASSFRRGNSPLHF. The full variable domain, rest sourced from reference TRBV5-6 and TRBJ1-6, is DAGVTQSPTHLIKTRGQQVTLRCSPKSGHDTVSWYQQALGQGPQFIFQYYEEEERQRGNFPDRFSGHQFPNYSSELNVNALLLGDSALYLCASSFRRGNSPLHFGNGTRLTVT.

The genes are TRBV4-3 and TRBJ1-1, with D possibly being TRBD1 (5 bases). The CDR3 runs 15 residues. The V and J ends lost 1 base and 3 bases respectively, with 12 bases between them. Germline V lookup: CDR1 LGHNA, CDR2 YSLEER. CDR3 loop: CASSQVWRGDTEAFF. Here the CDR3 DNA reads TGCGCCAGCAGCCAAGTCTGGAGGGGTGACACTGAAGCTTTCTTT.